These 3 T cell receptor beta chains were all obtained from the same sample, sequenced in a study of T cells in Graves' hyperthyroidism and ophthalmopathy. Amplification of TCR beta CDR3 regions used RNA as the template. The HTBI primer set drove a first-round RT-PCR of the TCR CDR3. TCRdb fed the multiplex PCR reads into MiXCR, producing one record per CDR3 protein. The sample holds more than 300,000 distinct CDR3 sequences, approximately 17% seen once. Sequencing was done on a sample of blood. These receptors all come from a man aged 18 to 29 with Graves' ophthalmopathy.

This clonotype was picked up many times. CDR3 nucleotide sequence: TGTGCCAGCAGTTTCTTCCAGGGGCCTAACTATGGCTACACCTTC. Translated, it gives CASSFFQGPNYGYTF. The chain has TRBV12-3 or TRBV12-4 and TRBJ1-2, with TRBD1 as a possible D gene (6 bases). V shed 3 bases and J shed 0 bases, with 11 bases lying between them. CDR3 length equals 15 residues.

This clonotype occurred many times. The chain is built from TRBV7-9 and TRBJ1-2; TRBD1 is a possible D gene (5 bases). Per germline, CDR1 SEHNR and CDR2 FQNEAQ (reference sequence). This CDR3 region has 13 residues. Trimming took off 3 bases at V and 7 bases at J, with 12 bases between the two ends. As DNA, the CDR3 is TGTGCCAGCAGCTTTGAGGGGCCTGGTGGCTACACCTTC. Protein product: CASSFEGPGGYTF.

This clonotype was seen more than once but under ten times. The chain employs TRBV3-1 and TRBJ1-5; D remains ambiguous. V lost 1 base and J 7 bases, leaving 8 bases between the germline ends. The CDR3 extends over 13 amino acids. CDR1 is LGHDT and CDR2 is YNNKEL in the germline V gene (reference sequence). The CDR3: CASSQGFRQPQHF. CDR3 DNA sequence: TGTGCCAGCAGCCAAGGGTTTCGGCAGCCCCAGCATTTT.